Sequencing of this T cell receptor beta chain was carried out in a study of cytomegalovirus exposure and HLA in healthy donors. Overall study results and limits: Using a false discovery rate of 0.05, a later analysis showed that 15,000 to 20,000 TCR beta sequences were associated with HLA alleles.

This clone was observed a handful of times. Its matching antigen is unknown. CDR1 SGHDN and CDR2 FVKESK come from the germline V gene. V lost 8 bases and J lost 0, with 8 bases in between. The CDR3 has 12 amino acids. PCR involved 60 Vbeta and 13 Jbeta primers. Assay: immunoSEQ multiplex PCR; the TCRdb copy retains only in-frame clones and omits some. Of about 110,000 clones in the sample, around 81% were seen once. Sequencing was carried out using PBMCs. This TCR derives from a woman aged 25 to 39 in good health and CMV-seronegative. V and J are TRBV14 and TRBJ2-7; TRBD2 is a possible D gene (5 bases). The CDR3 loop is CASGETSYEQYF. CDR3 sequence (DNA): TGTGCCAGCGGGGAGACCTCCTACGAGCAGTACTTC.